This T cell receptor beta chain appears in the sequencing data of a study of shared clonotypes between healthy human individuals. The protocol was immunoSEQ multiplex PCR, while the TCRdb copy is restricted to in-frame clones and leaves out a portion. This table holds about 1.9 million clones, 93% found once. The CDR3 is 16 residues long. J was trimmed by 8 bases and V by 6 bases; bases with no gene match: 14. The germline V gene encodes CDR1 SGHRS and CDR2 YFSETQ. Cells designated naive CD8 were CD45RO-negative and were positively selected for CCR7, with terminally differentiated effector memory CD45RA+ cells excluded.

The sequencing input was naive CD8+ T cells from PBMCs. This TCR derives from a man between 18 and 29 years old in good health. Some clones in this sample may be carry-over from other donors' samples. V and J are TRBV5-1 and TRBJ2-3, with 11 bases matching TRBD2. The CDR3 sequence is CASTVTSGSSPTTQYF. DNA of the CDR3: TGCGCCAGCACCGTTACTAGCGGGAGCTCTCCCACTACGCAGTATTTT. Full variable domain (missing parts from reference TRBV5-1 and TRBJ2-3): KAGVTQTPRYLIKTRGQQVTLSCSPISGHRSVSWYQQTPGQGLQFLFEYFSETQRNKGNFPGRFSGRQFSNSRSEMNVSTLELGDSALYLCASTVTSGSSPTTQYFGPGTRLTVL.